What follows describes a single TCR beta chain. This sample was taken from a study of blood T cell repertoires in COVID-19. Study as a whole: Acute and convalescent COVID-19 samples came from the United States, Italy and Spain. Sources were T cells, B-cell-depleted T cells, or PBMCs; the material itself was cDNA or gDNA.

Trimming left V 2 bases short and J 7 bases short, with 9 bases between. The CDR3 has 13 amino acids. Germline-derived CDR1 and CDR2 are MNHEY and SVGEGT. Original methodology: Estimation of nucleated cell counts was performed using reference gene primer amplification. Libraries were prepared by immunoSEQ multiplex PCR; TCRdb keeps only in-frame clonotypes and omits some of them. The V and J calls and clone size were taken over from that table, and D and trimming were inferred from the DNA. Of approximately 200,000 clones detected, over 75% appear once; the ten largest clones hold roughly 4.1%. Sequencing was performed on peripheral blood. The V and J genes are TRBV6-2 or TRBV6-3 and TRBJ2-1, with a possible D match to TRBD1 (5 bases). The clonotype was recovered from a man over 45 with acute or convalescent COVID-19. The CDR3 DNA reads as TGTGCCAGCAGTTACGGCAGGGTTAATGAGCAGTTCTTC. Translation: CASSYGRVNEQFF.